The clone carrying this TCR beta chain showed up many times. This sample was taken from a study of identical twins. MiXCR, run by TCRdb on the 5' RACE reads, gives a single entry per CDR3 protein. The sample has nearly 900,000 distinct CDR3 sequences, 12% seen once. Germline V gene sequence: CDR1 SGHRS, CDR2 YFSETQ. Trimming removed 0 bases at V and 0 bases at J, with 9 bases between. The CDR3 totals 15 residues. The sample was also linked to a second study, of yellow fever vaccine responses in identical twins.

The chain is built from TRBV5-1 and TRBJ1-1; D remains unclear. Sequencing was performed on PBMCs. The sequence came from a young woman in good health. This chain's CDR3 is CASSLGTFMNTEAFF. CDR3 nucleotides: TGCGCCAGCAGCTTGGGTACCTTTATGAACACTGAAGCTTTCTTT.